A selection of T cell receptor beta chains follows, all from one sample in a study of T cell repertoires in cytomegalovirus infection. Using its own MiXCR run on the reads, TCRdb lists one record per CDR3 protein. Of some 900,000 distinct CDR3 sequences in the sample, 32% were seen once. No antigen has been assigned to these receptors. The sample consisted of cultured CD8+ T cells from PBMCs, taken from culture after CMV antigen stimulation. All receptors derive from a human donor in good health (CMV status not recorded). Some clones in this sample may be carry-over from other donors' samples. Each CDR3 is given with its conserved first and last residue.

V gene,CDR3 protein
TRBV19,CASSYRDRVFDEQFF
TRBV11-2,CASSLDTAGPRNYGYTF
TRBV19,CASSPHVLDGYTF
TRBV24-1,CATRPGTGELFF
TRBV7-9,CASSQPGNNEQFF
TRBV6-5,CASSYGGLAGLPRNEQFF
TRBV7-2,CASSELQETGELFF
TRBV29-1,CSVEGGTANYGYTF
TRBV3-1,CASSSTGFDTEAFF
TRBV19,CASIPWGGGHPNTGELFF
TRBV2,CASSEASAMVHTQYF
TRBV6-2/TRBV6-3,CASSRGGRQSQETQYF
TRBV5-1,CASSSSKTATEAFF
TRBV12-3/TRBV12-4,CASSFYSYGYTF
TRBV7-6,CASSFLETPGEQYF
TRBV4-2,CASSQDLLGRDTEAFF
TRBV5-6,CASSLQQGGFFDEQFF
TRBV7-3,CASSSSQADTQYF
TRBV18,CASSTGGSGTEAFF
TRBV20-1,CSATIWGGYQPQHF
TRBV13,CASSLGQGMGEQYF
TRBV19,CASSIDLGRDYEQYF
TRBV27,CASTRGGGGNQPQHF
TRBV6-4,CASSPAYMNTEAFF
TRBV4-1,CASSQAGTGFLTGELFF
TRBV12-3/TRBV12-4,CASSPPYSNQPQHF
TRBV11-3,CASSSPGQSYEQYF
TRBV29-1,CSVAVSGANVLTF
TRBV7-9,CASRRTDSGAKNIQYF
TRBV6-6,CASSAGKLQPQHF
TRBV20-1,CSARDLFMNTEAFF
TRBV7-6,CASSSRTGTGLDTEAFF
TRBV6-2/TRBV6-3,CASTRDPNEQFF
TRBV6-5,CASRPRGGPSDTDTQYF
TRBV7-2,CASSNPWTAGNTIYF
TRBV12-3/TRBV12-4,CASSDQGGYTEAFF
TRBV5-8,CASSFYGQGVGQPQHF
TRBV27,CASSHYNSPLHF
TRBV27,CASVRNTGELFF
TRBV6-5,CASSYRVQETQYF
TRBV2,CASSDTVEAFF
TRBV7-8,CASSLRDRVNEQFF
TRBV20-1,CSAGLAGDANEQFF
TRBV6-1,CASSESRSGNTIYF
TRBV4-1,CASSQARGYNEQFF
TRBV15,CATSGEVATGAYSPLHF